A selection of T cell receptor beta chains follows, all from one sample in a study of T cells in Graves' hyperthyroidism and ophthalmopathy. TCRdb used MiXCR to reprocess the multiplex PCR reads, holding one entry per CDR3 protein. Of roughly 200,000 distinct CDR3 sequences detected, less than 20% appear once; the ten largest clones hold roughly 49%. The sample consisted of blood. The receptor set was obtained from a woman aged 45-65 years with Graves' hyperthyroidism. Both conserved end residues are trimmed from each CDR3.

j_gene: TRBJ2-7
v_gene: TRBV20-1
CDR3aa: SARDVAGGLHEQY

j_gene: TRBJ2-2
v_gene: TRBV28
CDR3aa: ASNWGTANTGELF

j_gene: TRBJ2-2
v_gene: TRBV6-6
CDR3aa: ASSYSGIGQANSNLELF

j_gene: TRBJ2-7
v_gene: TRBV7-2
CDR3aa: ASSVGSIYEQY

j_gene: TRBJ2-7
v_gene: TRBV19
CDR3aa: ASSTLAESYEQY

j_gene: TRBJ2-2
v_gene: TRBV9
CDR3aa: ASSVGLAGTRELF

j_gene: TRBJ2-7
v_gene: TRBV11-2
CDR3aa: ASKGRGGDEHADEQY

j_gene: TRBJ2-5
v_gene: TRBV19
CDR3aa: ASSILPGLETQY

j_gene: TRBJ1-2
v_gene: TRBV7-3
CDR3aa: ASSPSSYSNYGYT

j_gene: TRBJ2-7
v_gene: TRBV7-9
CDR3aa: AYSVAGVSYEQY

j_gene: TRBJ1-2
v_gene: TRBV24-1
CDR3aa: ATGTGGEDGYT

j_gene: TRBJ2-3
v_gene: TRBV6-1
CDR3aa: ASSLIGVPDTQY

j_gene: TRBJ2-3
v_gene: TRBV24-1
CDR3aa: ATSDQGGRTDTQY

j_gene: TRBJ2-3
v_gene: TRBV20-1
CDR3aa: SALTGTREGTQY

j_gene: TRBJ2-1
v_gene: TRBV6-1
CDR3aa: ASRRGSIGNEQF

j_gene: TRBJ1-2
v_gene: TRBV20-1
CDR3aa: SANAAGQGPSTYGYT

j_gene: TRBJ2-3
v_gene: TRBV7-2
CDR3aa: ASSLLVSSTDTQY

j_gene: TRBJ1-4
v_gene: TRBV5-1
CDR3aa: ASSLDGEEKLF

j_gene: TRBJ2-1
v_gene: TRBV7-2
CDR3aa: ASRKQSGRPYNEQF

j_gene: TRBJ2-1
v_gene: TRBV27
CDR3aa: ASTGTSGNINEQF

j_gene: TRBJ1-1
v_gene: TRBV3-1
CDR3aa: ASSLRDPRNTEAF

j_gene: TRBJ2-3
v_gene: TRBV7-9
CDR3aa: ASSGLAGTHTQY

j_gene: TRBJ2-7
v_gene: TRBV7-2
CDR3aa: ASSFTGTVYEQY

j_gene: TRBJ1-1
v_gene: TRBV5-1
CDR3aa: ASSSTGSNTEAF

j_gene: TRBJ2-3
v_gene: TRBV11-3
CDR3aa: ASSYTPWADTQY

j_gene: TRBJ1-4
v_gene: TRBV10-1
CDR3aa: ASSDGGSNEKLF

j_gene: TRBJ2-7
v_gene: TRBV12-3/TRBV12-4
CDR3aa: ASRIRGYEQY

j_gene: TRBJ2-7
v_gene: TRBV2
CDR3aa: ASSGLAATYEQY

j_gene: TRBJ2-3
v_gene: TRBV12-5
CDR3aa: ASGLLQSTDTQY

j_gene: TRBJ2-5
v_gene: TRBV24-1
CDR3aa: ATSDSPSQETQY

j_gene: TRBJ2-2
v_gene: TRBV3-1
CDR3aa: ASSQSIAGGDTGELF

j_gene: TRBJ2-7
v_gene: TRBV28
CDR3aa: ASSFRGGTYEQY

j_gene: TRBJ2-3
v_gene: TRBV9
CDR3aa: ASSPQREIVTDTQY

j_gene: TRBJ2-1
v_gene: TRBV27
CDR3aa: ASSSTSGTYNEQF

j_gene: TRBJ1-5
v_gene: TRBV7-2
CDR3aa: ASSPPGPQAQPQH

j_gene: TRBJ1-1
v_gene: TRBV24-1
CDR3aa: ATTGTTGAEAF

j_gene: TRBJ2-1
v_gene: TRBV28
CDR3aa: ASKGQGFNNEQF

j_gene: TRBJ1-1
v_gene: TRBV28
CDR3aa: ASSLLITGSNTEAF

j_gene: TRBJ1-1
v_gene: TRBV18
CDR3aa: ASSPSGGGTEAF

j_gene: TRBJ2-1
v_gene: TRBV3-1
CDR3aa: ASSLLLNEQF

j_gene: TRBJ2-7
v_gene: TRBV6-1
CDR3aa: ASSSTGNEQY

j_gene: TRBJ1-3
v_gene: TRBV2
CDR3aa: ASRGGSGNTIY

j_gene: TRBJ2-5
v_gene: TRBV29-1
CDR3aa: SVGRDDPQETQY

j_gene: TRBJ1-5
v_gene: TRBV5-1
CDR3aa: ASSSEGAGQPQH

j_gene: TRBJ1-1
v_gene: TRBV24-1
CDR3aa: ATSDLVGEAF

j_gene: TRBJ2-1
v_gene: TRBV5-1
CDR3aa: ASSLLAPVGNEQF

j_gene: TRBJ2-3
v_gene: TRBV29-1
CDR3aa: SVVLADTQY

j_gene: TRBJ2-6
v_gene: TRBV9
CDR3aa: ASSARQGATLSGANVLT

j_gene: TRBJ1-2
v_gene: TRBV18
CDR3aa: ASSPPAGNYGYT

j_gene: TRBJ2-1
v_gene: TRBV5-1
CDR3aa: ASHLGGGTYNEQF

j_gene: TRBJ2-1
v_gene: TRBV24-1
CDR3aa: ATSGTGYREQF

j_gene: TRBJ2-1
v_gene: TRBV11-3
CDR3aa: ASSTPDSGTYNEQF

j_gene: TRBJ1-1
v_gene: TRBV9
CDR3aa: ASSVEGRMNTEAF